One and the same sample provided the 18 T cell receptor beta chains below, sequenced in a study of blood T cell repertoires in COVID-19. Data came from immunoSEQ multiplex PCR; TCRdb stores just in-frame clones and leaves some out. The sample holds roughly 250,000 clones; around 81% are singletons and the top ten take around 3%. Sequencing input: peripheral blood. Receptors were obtained from a woman aged 55-69 years with active or convalescent COVID-19.

J is TRBJ2-3 and V is TRBV28; TRBD1 agrees at 9 bases. Germline V gene data show CDR1 as MDHEN and CDR2 as SYDVKM. This CDR3 region has 16 residues. V was clipped by 5 bases and J by 4 bases; unmatched bases: 10. CDR3 coding DNA: TGTGCCAGCAGTCCAATTGACAGGGGGTCCCCAGATACGCAGTATTTT. Its protein product is CASSPIDRGSPDTQYF.

CDR3 protein: CASSPRTGRANTEAFF. DNA for the CDR3: TGTGCCAGCAGCCCACGGACAGGGAGGGCGAACACTGAAGCTTTCTTT. The chain combines TRBV7-9 with TRBJ1-1; 8 positions agree with TRBD1. Trimming removed 5 bases from V and 1 base from J; junction bases left unmatched: 9. The CDR3 consists of 16 residues. The germline V gene has CDR1 SEHNR and CDR2 FQNEAQ (reference sequence).

The rearrangement joins TRBV19 to TRBJ2-1; 11 nucleotides align to TRBD2. Per the germline V gene, CDR1 is LNHDA and CDR2 is SQIVND (reference sequence). The CDR3 runs to 15 residues. The trim removed 6 bases at V and 3 bases at J, leaving 4 bases unmatched. The CDR3 spells CASRELAGDYNEQFF. The CDR3, as DNA: TGTGCCAGTAGGGAACTAGCGGGGGACTACAATGAGCAGTTCTTC.

The DNA for the CDR3 is TGCGCCAGCAGCACCGGGACAGTAACTAATGAAAAACTGTTTTTT. It encodes CASSTGTVTNEKLFF. The chain is built from TRBV5-1 and TRBJ1-4; TRBD1 aligns across 7 bases. Germline assignment: CDR1 SGHRS and CDR2 YFSETQ. The CDR3 consists of 15 residues. Germline trimming cut 4 bases from V and 1 base from J; bases unmatched to any gene: 4.

This rearrangement joins TRBV7-9 to TRBJ1-6, with 7 bases matching TRBD1. With 4 bases clipped from V and 7 bases from J, the junction kept 7 bases outside the gene matches. Germline V gives CDR1 SEHNR, CDR2 FQNEAQ (reference sequence). The CDR3 covers 15 residues. The CDR3 is CASSSTTRGNSPLHF. CDR3 DNA: TGTGCCAGCAGCTCAACCACCAGGGGGAATTCACCCCTCCACTTT.

The V and J genes are TRBV3-1 (or the pseudogene TRBV3-2) and TRBJ2-2, with a possible D match to TRBD2 (6 bases). CDR3 length equals 12 residues. Germline CDR1 and CDR2: LGHDT and YNNKEL (reference sequence). V was cut by 11 bases and J by 6 bases, with 13 bases left in between. CDR3 residues: CAGGTHPGELFF. CDR3 DNA: TGTGCCGGGGGGACGCACCCCGGGGAGCTGTTTTTT.

The rearrangement joins TRBV5-1 to TRBJ2-5; 9 bases fit TRBD1. Germline V gene data show CDR1 as SGHRS and CDR2 as YFSETQ. The CDR3 runs to 16 residues. With V trimmed by 4 bases and J by 0 bases, 7 bases remained unmatched. For the CDR3, the DNA is TGCGCCAGCAGCCTCGGGACAGGGAATAACCAAGAGACCCAGTACTTC. Amino acids: CASSLGTGNNQETQYF.

This chain connects TRBV6-5 to TRBJ1-6; D gene unclear. The CDR3 runs 15 residues. Trimming stripped 4 bases from V and 0 bases from J, with 7 bases between. Germline assignment: CDR1 MNHEY and CDR2 SVGAGI. The CDR3 region has the DNA TGTGCCAGCAGTTCCGGGAGCTCCTATAATTCACCCCTCCACTTT. This translates into CASSSGSSYNSPLHF.

The chain employs TRBV10-3 and TRBJ2-5; TRBD2 matches 11 bases. CDR1 is ENHRY and CDR2 is SYGVKD in the germline V gene. The J segment lost 4 bases and the V segment lost 4 bases, leaving 11 bases of the junction unmatched. The CDR3 covers 17 residues. The CDR3 sequence is CAISVGPPLAGAETQYF. CDR3 DNA: TGTGCCATCAGTGTCGGTCCTCCACTAGCGGGGGCAGAGACCCAGTACTTC.

CDR3 nucleotides: TGTGCCAGCAGCTTGGCGGGACAGGGGGATCTTGGCTACACCTTC. Protein product: CASSLAGQGDLGYTF. The rearrangement joins TRBV5-4 to TRBJ1-2; 11 bases are shared with TRBD1. This CDR3 region has 15 residues. With V trimmed by 0 bases and J by 7 bases, 5 bases remained unmatched. CDR1 is SGHNT and CDR2 is YYREEE in the germline V gene (reference sequence). The complete variable domain, with remaining parts taken from reference TRBV5-4 and TRBJ1-2, reads ETGVTQSPTHLIKTRGQQVTLRCSSQSGHNTVSWYQQALGQGPQFIFQYYREEENGRGNFPPRFSGLQFPNYSSELNVNALELDDSALYLCASSLAGQGDLGYTFGSGTRLTVV.

In this sample, this clone turned up a few times. The chain employs TRBV4-1 and TRBJ2-1; no reliable D call. The ends were cut back, 7 bases at V and 5 bases at J, with 12 bases in the middle. Germline loops: CDR1 MGHRA, CDR2 YSYEKL. The length of the CDR3 is 13 residues. The CDR3 loop reads CASTSFEDNEQFF. The DNA for the CDR3 is TGCGCCAGCACTTCTTTTGAGGACAATGAGCAGTTCTTC.

This CDR3 reads CASSLARGLAYYEQYF. In DNA, the CDR3 is TGCGCCAGCAGCTTGGCCAGGGGGCTGGCCTATTACGAGCAGTACTTC. V and J are TRBV5-1 and TRBJ2-7; TRBD1 matches at 8 bases. V lost 0 bases, J lost 4 bases, and 9 bases stayed unmatched. Germline CDR1 reads SGHRS; CDR2 reads YFSETQ. The CDR3 sequence is 16 residues long.

This chain uses TRBV6-1 with TRBJ1-3, with 7 bases identical to TRBD1. The CDR3 runs to 16 residues. Germline-derived CDR1 and CDR2 are MNHNS and SASEGT. J gave up 2 bases and V 4 bases, and 8 bases lay outside the gene matches. The CDR3, as DNA: TGTGCCAGCAGTGCGCAGACAGGGATTCCTGGAAACACCATATATTTT. Its protein is CASSAQTGIPGNTIYF.

A few counts support this clone. The chain is built from TRBV7-9 and TRBJ2-7, with D possibly being TRBD2 (5 bases). This CDR3 region has 14 residues. Per germline, CDR1 SEHNR and CDR2 FQNEAQ (reference sequence). The V end was cut by 4 bases, the J end by 1 base, with 11 bases between. CDR3 DNA sequence: TGTGCCAGCAGCTCAGGCGGAGGTTCCTACGAGCAGTACTTC. It is translated as CASSSGGGSYEQYF. Based on the CDR3 plus reference TRBV7-9 and TRBJ2-7, the full variable domain is DTGVSQNPRHKITKRGQNVTFRCDPISEHNRLYWYRQTLGQGPEFLTYFQNEAQLEKSRLLSDRFSAERPKGSFSTLEIQRTEQGDSAMYLCASSSGGGSYEQYFGPGTRLTVT.

The sample holds a few counts of this clone. The V gene is TRBV6-4, the J gene TRBJ1-1; TRBD1 might be the D (6 bases). The CDR3 spans 14 residues. CDR1 and CDR2 (germline): MRHNA, SNTAGT. V gave up 4 bases and J gave up 3 bases, with 12 bases separating them. The CDR3 DNA reads as TGTGCCAGCAGTGCCACTTACAGGGACACTGAAGCTTTCTTT. It codes for CASSATYRDTEAFF.

V gene TRBV12-5 combines with J gene TRBJ2-3; 9 bases are a match to TRBD2. Germline values: CDR1 LGHNT, CDR2 FRNRAP. J lost 2 bases, V lost 3 bases, and 3 bases had no gene match. This CDR3 is 15 amino acids long. The CDR3 DNA sequence: TGTGCTAGTGGTTTAATAGCGGGGGCCACAGATACGCAGTATTTT. Translating gives CASGLIAGATDTQYF.

CDR3 loop: CASSQDLGTGGEKLFF. The DNA of the CDR3 is TGCGCCAGCAGCCAAGATCTGGGGACAGGGGGCGAAAAACTGTTTTTT. The chain employs TRBV4-3 and TRBJ1-4; 12 bases fit TRBD1. This CDR3 comprises 16 residues. With V trimmed by 0 bases and J by 8 bases, 4 bases remained unmatched. The germline gives CDR1 LGHNA, CDR2 YSLEER.

The sample holds a few counts of this clone. The chain employs TRBV30 and TRBJ1-5; maybe TRBD1 (6 bases). This CDR3 comprises 13 residues. CDR1 is GTSNPN and CDR2 is SVGIG in the germline V gene (reference sequence). V lost 5 bases to trimming and J lost 7 bases, with 15 bases between them. The CDR3 loop is CAWGLWGHQPQHF. CDR3 nucleotide sequence: TGTGCCTGGGGTCTATGGGGGCACCAGCCCCAGCATTTT.